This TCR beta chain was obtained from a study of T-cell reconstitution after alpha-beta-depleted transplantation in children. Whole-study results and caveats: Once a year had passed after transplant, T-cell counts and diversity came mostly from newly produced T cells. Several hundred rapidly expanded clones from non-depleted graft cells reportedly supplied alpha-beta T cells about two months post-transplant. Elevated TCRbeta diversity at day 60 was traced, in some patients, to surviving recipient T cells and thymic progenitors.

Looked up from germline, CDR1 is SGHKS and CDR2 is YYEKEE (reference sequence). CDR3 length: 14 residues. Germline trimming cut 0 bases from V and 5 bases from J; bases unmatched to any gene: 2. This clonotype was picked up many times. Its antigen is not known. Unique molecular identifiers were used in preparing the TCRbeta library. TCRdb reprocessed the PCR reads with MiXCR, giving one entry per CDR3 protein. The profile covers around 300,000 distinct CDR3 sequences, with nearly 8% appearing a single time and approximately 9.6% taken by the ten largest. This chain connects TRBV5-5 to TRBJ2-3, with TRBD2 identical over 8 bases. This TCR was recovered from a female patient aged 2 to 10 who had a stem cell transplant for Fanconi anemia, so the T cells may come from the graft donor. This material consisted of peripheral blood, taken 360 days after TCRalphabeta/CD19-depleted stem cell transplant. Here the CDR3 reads CASSLVGGGDTQYF. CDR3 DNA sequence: TGTGCCAGCAGCTTGGTCGGGGGGGGAGATACGCAGTATTTT. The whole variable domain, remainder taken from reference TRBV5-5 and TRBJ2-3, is DAGVTQSPTHLIKTRGQQVTLRCSPISGHKSVSWYQQVLGQGPQFIFQYYEKEERGRGNFPDRFSARQFPNYSSELNVNALLLGDSALYLCASSLVGGGDTQYFGPGTRLTVL.